This record looks at one T cell receptor (beta chain) sequence and its context. Antigen unknown. This sample was included in a study of T cells in Graves' hyperthyroidism and ophthalmopathy. Study-wide points: The model identified upcoming ophthalmopathy a median about six months ahead of onset.

Pregnant or lactating patients were excluded, as were those with uncontrolled infection or other autoimmune disease. Regions amplified from RNA transcripts were the TCR beta CDR3 regions. The TCR CDR3 first-round RT-PCR relied on the HTBI primer set. TCRdb re-called the multiplex PCR reads through MiXCR, storing one row per CDR3 protein. The data hold roughly 180,000 distinct CDR3 sequences, with roughly 10% observed a single time. The germline CDR1 and CDR2 sequences are SGHVS and FQNEAQ. Trimming cost V 5 bases and J 7 bases, with 11 bases left between them. CDR3 length: 12 amino acids. The sequenced sample was blood. The chain uses TRBV7-8 and TRBJ2-5, with D uncertain. The TCR originated in a woman younger than 30 with Graves' hyperthyroidism that later progressed to Graves' ophthalmopathy. The CDR3 spells CASSGDPVTQYF. The DNA of the CDR3 is TGTGCCAGCAGCGGCGATCCGGTGACCCAGTACTTC.